This TCR beta chain was identified in a study of CXCR3-negative and CXCR3-positive naive CD8 T cells. Points from the study as a whole: Memory CD8+ T cell repertoires were far less diverse than both naive subsets. TRB CDR3 hydrophobicity was greater in CXCR3-positive naive cells than in CXCR3-negative naive cells.

CDR3 length: 14 amino acids. As to this clonotype: Its cognate antigen is unknown.

UMI-tagged TRB cDNA libraries were built via 5' RACE. After re-calling the 5' RACE reads, TCRdb lists one entry per CDR3 protein, DNA absent. This table lists 150,000 to 160,000 distinct CDR3 sequences. The chain carries TRBV12-3 or TRBV12-4 and TRBJ2-7. The source of this sequence is a human donor in good health. Some clones in this sample may be carry-over from other donors' samples. Input material: naive CXCR3+ CD8+ T cells from blood. Subset reported: CD45RO-CCR7+CD27+CD95- naive CD8+ T cells expressing CXCR3 (TNR3+). The CDR3 spells CASSFGQYSYEQYF.